This T cell receptor beta chain was observed in a study of CD8 T cells in Susac syndrome. The ends were cut back, 4 bases at V and 3 bases at J, with 22 bases in the middle. The CDR3 covers 17 residues. CDR1 and CDR2 (germline): SQVTM, ANQGSEA. It was negative isolation that provided the CD8+ and CD4+ T cells, whereas TEMRA cells were enriched by FACS. RNA amounts of about 0.5 to 1 ug underwent reverse transcription with random hexamers. TCRdb itself ran the immunoSEQ multiplex PCR reads through MiXCR, one entry per CDR3 protein. The sample has about 280,000 distinct CDR3 sequences, around 84% seen once; the top ten hold approximately 0.11%.

Sequencing was performed on CD8+ T cells from PBMCs. The rearrangement joins TRBV29-1 to TRBJ2-1, with D possibly matching TRBD2 (6 bases). The receptor was derived from a human donor with multiple sclerosis. DNA for the CDR3: TGCAGCGTTGTGGGGAGAACGGGAGCAGACTTCTACAATGAGCAGTTCTTC. Protein: CSVVGRTGADFYNEQFF.